The 32 T cell receptor beta chains below were found in one sample sequenced in a study of OX40 agonist ivuxolimab in advanced cancers. Sequencing used immunoSEQ multiplex PCR; TCRdb keeps in-frame clones, though not all of them. The table records about 67,000 clones, more than 75% of them present only once. The sample in question was CD4+ or CD8+ T cells sorted from blood, obtained in a trial of the OX40 agonist ivuxolimab. These receptors were taken from an adult with an advanced solid tumor such as melanoma, head and neck, liver or kidney cancer.

The chain employs TRBV10-3 and TRBJ2-2; D unresolved. Germline V CDR1 and CDR2: ENHRY, SYGVKD. This CDR3 is built from 15 residues. V gave up 0 bases and J gave up 1 base, with 6 bases separating them. CDR3 sequence (DNA): TGTGCCATCAGTGAGTCGGCAGGGAACACCGGGGAGCTGTTTTTT. The encoded protein is CAISESAGNTGELFF.

This clone was recorded only once. This sequence joins TRBV4-1 and TRBJ2-7, with TRBD1 identical over 9 bases. With 0 bases clipped from V and 4 bases from J, the junction kept 4 bases outside the gene matches. Germline V gene sequence: CDR1 MGHRA, CDR2 YSYEKL. There are 15 residues in the CDR3. CDR3 sequence: CASSQESGQGYEQYF. CDR3 nucleotide sequence: TGCGCCAGCAGCCAAGAATCGGGACAGGGTTACGAGCAGTACTTC.

The chain uses TRBV7-9 and TRBJ2-5; D may be TRBD1 (6 bases). The ends were cut back, 2 bases at V and 3 bases at J, with 13 bases in the middle. The CDR3 spans 15 residues. The germline gives CDR1 SEHNR, CDR2 FQNEAQ (reference sequence). The CDR3 DNA follows: TGTGCCAGCAGCTTAAGGTTTCGGACAGAAGAGACCCAGTACTTC. Its protein is CASSLRFRTEETQYF.

The chain combines TRBV4-3 with TRBJ2-7, with TRBD1 as a possible D gene (6 bases). With 0 bases removed from V and 1 base from J, the gap between germline ends came to 10 bases. CDR1 and CDR2 from the germline V gene are LGHNA and YSLEER. The CDR3 is made up of 15 amino acids. The CDR3 loop is CASSQEGGYSYEQYF. The CDR3 coding sequence is TGCGCCAGCAGCCAAGAAGGGGGATATTCCTACGAGCAGTACTTC.

The chain uses TRBV4-1 and TRBJ1-5; D remains unclear. Germline CDR1 is MGHRA and CDR2 is YSYEKL. The CDR3 consists of 14 residues. V shed 1 base and J shed 7 bases, with 11 bases lying between them. The CDR3 nucleotides read TGCGCCAGCAGCCAAGGTCCGGGAGGGCAGCCCCAGCATTTT. Protein sequence: CASSQGPGGQPQHF.

This clone showed up just once. The chain couples TRBV7-2 to TRBJ1-4; 8 positions agree with TRBD1. Looked up from germline, CDR1 is SGHTA and CDR2 is FQGNSA. The CDR3 is 15 residues long. The junction had 4 bases not matched to a gene; V was cut back by 5 bases and J by 2 bases. CDR3 DNA: TGTGCCAGCAGCCTCTGGACAGGGACTAATGAAAAACTGTTTTTT. This encodes CASSLWTGTNEKLFF. The full variable domain, with the rest looked up from reference TRBV7-2 and TRBJ1-4, is GAGVSQSPSNKVTEKGKDVELRCDPISGHTALYWYRQSLGQGLEFLIYFQGNSAPDKSGLPSDRFSAERTGGSVSTLTIQRTQQEDSAVYLCASSLWTGTNEKLFFGSGTQLSVL.

V is TRBV9 and J is TRBJ2-6; possible D gene TRBD2, 5 bases. This CDR3 has 15 residues. Germline V gene data show CDR1 as SGDLS and CDR2 as YYNGEE. V lost 0 bases, J lost 3 bases, and 7 bases lay in between. CDR3 region: CASSVEGSGANVLTF. CDR3 DNA: TGTGCCAGCAGCGTAGAAGGGAGTGGGGCCAACGTCCTGACTTTC.

There are a few counts of this clone. The V gene is TRBV7-9, the J gene TRBJ1-1; weak D call: TRBD1 (5 bases). The CDR3 contains 13 residues. V was trimmed by 3 bases and J by 5 bases, leaving 10 bases between them. CDR1 is SEHNR and CDR2 is FQNEAQ in the germline V gene (reference sequence). The CDR3 DNA reads TGTGCCAGCAGCTTCTCCCAGGGAACTGAAGCTTTCTTT. Translated, it gives CASSFSQGTEAFF. The full variable domain, completed using reference TRBV7-9 and TRBJ1-1, is DTGVSQNPRHKITKRGQNVTFRCDPISEHNRLYWYRQTLGQGPEFLTYFQNEAQLEKSRLLSDRFSAERPKGSFSTLEIQRTEQGDSAMYLCASSFSQGTEAFFGQGTRLTVV.

The chain uses TRBV7-2 and TRBJ2-7; D gene ambiguous. V was cut by 4 bases and J by 0 bases, with 16 bases left in between. Per the germline V gene, CDR1 is SGHTA and CDR2 is FQGNSA. This CDR3 contains 16 residues. The CDR3 protein is CASSSMGYSDSYEQYF. DNA of the CDR3: TGTGCCAGCAGCTCCATGGGCTACAGTGACTCCTACGAGCAGTACTTC.

This clone has more than one count but fewer than ten. The V and J genes are TRBV9 and TRBJ2-2; D remains ambiguous. The V end was cut by 0 bases, the J end by 5 bases, with 14 bases between. From germline, CDR1 is SGDLS and CDR2 YYNGEE. CDR3 length: 16 amino acids. The CDR3 nucleotides are TGTGCCAGCAGCGTAGGCGGCCAGGTCAGGACCGGGGAGCTGTTTTTT. It specifies CASSVGGQVRTGELFF.

The chain's CDR3 is CASSFRPSGTDTQYF. The CDR3 DNA sequence: TGTGCCAGCAGCTTCCGGCCGTCGGGGACAGATACGCAGTATTTT. V usage is TRBV5-5 and J usage is TRBJ2-3; tentatively, D is TRBD2 (5 bases). The CDR3 extends over 15 amino acids. Trimming left V 2 bases short and J 3 bases short, with 13 bases between. Germline V CDR1 and CDR2: SGHKS, YYEKEE (reference sequence).

The chain carries TRBV9 and TRBJ1-3, with D possibly being TRBD1 (5 bases). Germline loops: CDR1 SGDLS, CDR2 YYNGEE. Trimming pared 4 bases from V and 0 bases from J, leaving 8 bases between. The CDR3 loop spans 14 amino acids. The DNA of the CDR3 is TGTGCCAGCAGCCCGACAGTCTCTGGAAACACCATATATTTT. Translating it yields CASSPTVSGNTIYF.

On this clone: At one of its ends the junction is not consistent with the germline gene, which may arise from a read error. The sample carries other DNA sequences with the same CDR3. This chain links TRBV11-2 with TRBJ1-2, with TRBD1 identical over 8 bases. Germline-derived CDR1 and CDR2 are SGHAT and FQNNGV. This CDR3 region has 13 residues. This CDR3 is CASSLDRGYGYTF. In DNA form, the CDR3 reads TGTGCCAGCAGCCTAGACAGGGGCTATGGCTACACCTTC.

This chain joins TRBV6-6 and TRBJ2-7; a possible D gene is TRBD2 (6 bases). The V end lost 2 bases, the J end lost 5 bases, and 16 bases lay between the germline ends. The CDR3 length is 15 residues. Germline loops: CDR1 MNHNY, CDR2 SVGAGI (reference sequence). Written as DNA, the CDR3 is TGTGCCAGCAGTTACCGCGGGACGGTTAGGGACGAGCAGTACTTC. It encodes CASSYRGTVRDEQYF.

The chain carries TRBV10-3 and TRBJ1-5; D gene unclear. Germline V gene lookup returns CDR1 ENHRY and CDR2 SYGVKD. V gave up 4 bases and J gave up 1 base, with 5 bases separating them. This CDR3 has 13 residues. CDR3 sequence: CAISGQSNQPQHF. Written as DNA, the CDR3 is TGTGCCATCAGTGGGCAGAGCAATCAGCCCCAGCATTTT.

This rearrangement joins TRBV7-9 to TRBJ2-7; D is undetermined. CDR1 and CDR2 from the germline V gene are SEHNR and FQNEAQ (reference sequence). Deletions cut 1 base from V and 3 bases from J, with 7 bases between. The CDR3 runs 13 residues. The CDR3 here is CASSLELIYEQYF. The CDR3 DNA reads TGTGCCAGCAGCTTAGAGTTAATCTACGAGCAGTACTTC.

The chain carries TRBV7-2 and TRBJ2-2; D is uncertain. Germline V lookup: CDR1 SGHTA, CDR2 FQGNSA. This CDR3 is built from 14 residues. Trimming left V 3 bases short and J 5 bases short, with 10 bases between. The DNA of the CDR3 is TGTGCCAGCAGCTTCTACCTTATGACCGGGGAGCTGTTTTTT. Its translation is CASSFYLMTGELFF. Combining the CDR3 with reference TRBV7-2 and TRBJ2-2 gives the whole variable domain GAGVSQSPSNKVTEKGKDVELRCDPISGHTALYWYRQSLGQGLEFLIYFQGNSAPDKSGLPSDRFSAERTGGSVSTLTIQRTQQEDSAVYLCASSFYLMTGELFFGEGSRLTVL.

This sequence joins TRBV6-5 and TRBJ2-7; D perhaps matches TRBD2 (5 bases). Germline CDR1 reads MNHEY; CDR2 reads SVGAGI. The CDR3 consists of 13 residues. V lost 7 bases and J lost 2, with 12 bases in between. CDR3 nucleotide sequence: TGTGCCAGCAACAGAGGGTGGACCTACGAGCAGTACTTC. Translated: CASNRGWTYEQYF.

The chain combines TRBV27 with TRBJ1-3; D not resolved. The CDR3 runs 12 residues. V shed 2 bases and J shed 7 bases, with 6 bases lying between them. The germline gives CDR1 MNHEY, CDR2 SMNVEV (reference sequence). The CDR3 spells CASSLPGNTIYF. CDR3 sequence (DNA): TGTGCCAGCAGTTTACCCGGGAACACCATATATTTT.

This sequence joins TRBV5-4 and TRBJ2-3, with D tentatively TRBD1 (6 bases). The CDR3 covers 17 residues. Germline V gene lookup returns CDR1 SGHNT and CDR2 YYREEE (reference sequence). Trimming took 3 bases from V and 4 from J, leaving 21 bases between them. The CDR3 protein is CASSSHQQGAGADTQYF. As DNA, the CDR3 is TGTGCCAGCAGCTCCCACCAACAGGGAGCAGGGGCAGATACGCAGTATTTT. Full variable domain (outside the CDR3, taken from reference TRBV5-4 and TRBJ2-3): ETGVTQSPTHLIKTRGQQVTLRCSSQSGHNTVSWYQQALGQGPQFIFQYYREEENGRGNFPPRFSGLQFPNYSSELNVNALELDDSALYLCASSSHQQGAGADTQYFGPGTRLTVL.

The J gene is TRBJ2-5, the V gene TRBV9; D gene ambiguous. Deletions cut 0 bases from V and 3 bases from J, with 15 bases between. Germline V gene lookup returns CDR1 SGDLS and CDR2 YYNGEE. The CDR3 is 16 residues long. The CDR3 here is CASSVVSARTKETQYF. The CDR3 DNA reads TGTGCCAGCAGCGTAGTCTCAGCTAGAACCAAAGAGACCCAGTACTTC. Full variable domain (missing parts from reference TRBV9 and TRBJ2-5): DSGVTQTPKHLITATGQRVTLRCSPRSGDLSVYWYQQSLDQGLQFLIQYYNGEERAKGNILERFSAQQFPDLHSELNLSSLELGDSALYFCASSVVSARTKETQYFGPGTRLLVL.

V gene TRBV19 combines with J gene TRBJ2-7; 7 bases are a match to TRBD1. The trim removed 3 bases at V and 3 bases at J, leaving 5 bases unmatched. The CDR3 is 14 amino acids. Germline V CDR1 and CDR2: LNHDA, SQIVND (reference sequence). CDR3 protein: CASSIGTESYEQYF. For the CDR3, the DNA is TGTGCCAGTAGTATTGGGACAGAGAGCTACGAGCAGTACTTC.

J is TRBJ2-4 and V is TRBV10-3; D call uncertain. CDR1 and CDR2 (germline): ENHRY, SYGVKD. CDR3 length equals 14 residues. V gave up 2 bases and J gave up 0 bases, with 5 bases separating them. The CDR3 sequence is CAISEGLAKNIQYF. CDR3 sequence (DNA): TGTGCCATCAGTGAGGGGCTAGCCAAAAACATTCAGTACTTC.

J is TRBJ1-4 and V is TRBV29-1, with a possible D match to TRBD1 (6 bases). Per the germline V gene, CDR1 is SQVTM and CDR2 is ANQGSEA. The ends were cut back, 5 bases at V and 6 bases at J, with 13 bases in the middle. This CDR3 has 13 residues. The CDR3 is CSVYRDTDEKLFF. The DNA for the CDR3 is TGCAGCGTTTACCGGGACACCGATGAAAAACTGTTTTTT.

This clone was seen only a few times. The CDR3 DNA reads TGTGCCAGCATTGAGGTTGGGAACAGGGGTTATCCTAATGGCTACACCTTC. Its protein product is CASIEVGNRGYPNGYTF. V gene TRBV2 combines with J gene TRBJ1-2; 7 bases agree with TRBD1. Looked up from germline, CDR1 is SNHLY and CDR2 is FYNNEI. This CDR3 has 17 amino acids. Trimming took 7 bases from V and 6 from J; bases not matched to a gene: 20.

V usage is TRBV21-1 and J usage is TRBJ2-7; the table's D gene call, TRBD2, was not cross checked with the DNA. TRBV21-1 is a recognized pseudogene. This CDR3 comprises 14 residues. CDR3 sequence: CASSTRPGAYEQYF. DNA for the CDR3: TGTGCCAGCAGCACCAGACCGGGTGCTTACGAGCAGTACTTC.

The rearrangement links TRBV5-1 to TRBJ1-3; TRBD1 agrees at 7 bases. With V trimmed by 5 bases and J by 4 bases, 12 bases remained unmatched. CDR1 is SGHRS and CDR2 is YFSETQ in the germline V gene. The CDR3 is 16 amino acids. CDR3 nucleotide sequence: TGCGCCAGCAGGCCTACAGGGGATCTAAGAGGAAACACCATATATTTT. Translating it yields CASRPTGDLRGNTIYF. The full variable domain, with the rest looked up from reference TRBV5-1 and TRBJ1-3, is KAGVTQTPRYLIKTRGQQVTLSCSPISGHRSVSWYQQTPGQGLQFLFEYFSETQRNKGNFPGRFSGRQFSNSRSEMNVSTLELGDSALYLCASRPTGDLRGNTIYFGEGSWLTVV.

This sequence joins TRBV19 and TRBJ1-2; the D is unclear. Germline lookup yields CDR1 LNHDA and CDR2 SQIVND (reference sequence). Trimming left V 3 bases short and J 2 bases short, with 7 bases between. This CDR3 has 13 residues. CDR3 sequence: CASSIGMNYGYTF. The DNA of the CDR3 is TGTGCCAGTAGTATTGGTATGAACTATGGCTACACCTTC.

This chain connects TRBV6-6 to TRBJ2-2; 12 positions match TRBD2. The ends lost 10 bases at V and 6 bases at J; junction bases unmatched: 9. Germline values: CDR1 MNHNY, CDR2 SVGAGI (reference sequence). There are 15 residues in the CDR3. The CDR3 region is CATTSSGGASGELFF. Here the CDR3 DNA reads TGTGCCACGACCTCTAGCGGGGGGGCCTCCGGGGAGCTGTTTTTT.

The CDR3 is CASYGPPGNYGYTF. CDR3 coding DNA: TGTGCCAGCTACGGCCCGCCGGGAAACTATGGCTACACCTTC. This rearrangement joins TRBV6-5 to TRBJ1-2; D gene uncertain. V was pared by 8 bases and J by 2 bases, with 15 bases between. The CDR3 sequence is 14 residues long. From germline, CDR1 is MNHEY and CDR2 SVGAGI.

This clone turned up a few times. V is TRBV7-6 and J is TRBJ2-5; 7 bases match TRBD1. The V gene end was trimmed by 3 bases and the J gene end by 5 bases; junction bases not matched to a gene: 6. This CDR3 spans 14 amino acids. The germline gives CDR1 SGHVS, CDR2 FNYEAQ. The CDR3 nucleotides are TGTGCCAGCAGCTTCTCGACAGGGCGGGAGACCCAGTACTTC. Residues: CASSFSTGRETQYF.

This chain uses TRBV4-3 with TRBJ2-3, with 7 bases identical to TRBD2. The ends lost 4 bases at V and 0 bases at J; junction bases unmatched: 7. The V gene's germline CDR1 is LGHNA and CDR2 YSLEER. The CDR3 is 16 residues long. This CDR3 reads CASSLQAGPSTDTQYF. The CDR3 DNA is TGCGCCAGCAGCCTCCAAGCGGGGCCAAGCACAGATACGCAGTATTTT.